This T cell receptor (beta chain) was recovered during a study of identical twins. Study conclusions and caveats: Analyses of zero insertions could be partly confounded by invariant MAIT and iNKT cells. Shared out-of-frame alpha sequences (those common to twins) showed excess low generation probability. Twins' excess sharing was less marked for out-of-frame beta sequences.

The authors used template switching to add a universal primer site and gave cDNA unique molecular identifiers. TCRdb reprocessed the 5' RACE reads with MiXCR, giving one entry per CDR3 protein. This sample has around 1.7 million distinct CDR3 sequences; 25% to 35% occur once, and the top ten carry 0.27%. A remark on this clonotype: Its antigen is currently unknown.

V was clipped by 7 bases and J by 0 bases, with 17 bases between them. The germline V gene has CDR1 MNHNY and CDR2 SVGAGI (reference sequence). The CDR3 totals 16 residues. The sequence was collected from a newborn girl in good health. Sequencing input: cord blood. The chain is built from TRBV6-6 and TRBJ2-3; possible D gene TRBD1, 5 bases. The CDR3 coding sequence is TGTGCCAGCACCCCACCCCACAGGTCTAGCACAGATACGCAGTATTTT. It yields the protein CASTPPHRSSTDTQYF.